These 11 T cell receptor beta chains originate from one sample sequenced in a study of T cell changes during pregnancy in multiple sclerosis. Sequencing used immunoSEQ multiplex PCR; TCRdb keeps in-frame clones, though not all of them. The sample has some 85,000 clones, 90% to 95% seen once. The specimen was peripheral blood, collected in the second trimester of pregnancy. These receptors originate from a female donor in good health, enrolled as a control in a pregnancy study.

V is TRBV4-3 and J is TRBJ2-1, with 11 bases matching TRBD1. With V trimmed by 0 bases and J by 3 bases, 1 base remained unmatched. Germline V gene lookup returns CDR1 LGHNA and CDR2 YSLEER. The CDR3 length is 16 residues. The CDR3: CASSQEGTGGYNEQFF. The CDR3 DNA reads as TGCGCCAGCAGCCAAGAGGGGACAGGGGGCTACAATGAGCAGTTCTTC.

CDR3 DNA: TGTGCCAGCAGTTGGGCGTACGAGGGCTACACCTTC. Residues: CASSWAYEGYTF. The chain combines TRBV25-1 with TRBJ1-2; D remains unclear. Trimming shortened V by 5 bases and J by 8 bases, and 12 bases separated the two germline ends. This CDR3 has 12 residues. Germline CDR1 reads MGHDK; CDR2 reads SYGVNS.

This clone was recorded only once. The chain links TRBV29-1 to TRBJ2-3, with D tentatively TRBD2 (5 bases). CDR1 and CDR2 (germline): SQVTM, ANQGSEA. This CDR3 comprises 13 residues. V lost 4 bases and J lost 2, with 10 bases in between. CDR3 sequence reads: CSVVLDSTDTQYF. For the CDR3, the DNA is TGCAGCGTTGTACTAGATTCCACAGATACGCAGTATTTT.

The chain links TRBV18 to TRBJ1-2; TRBD1 might be the D (6 bases). The CDR3 length is 15 residues. Germline CDR1 reads KGHSH; CDR2 reads LQKENI. V gave up 0 bases and J gave up 2 bases, with 10 bases separating them. The CDR3 coding sequence is TGTGCCAGCTCACCACCGGGACACCCGAACTATGGCTACACCTTC. It is translated as CASSPPGHPNYGYTF.

This chain uses TRBV2 with TRBJ1-2; D possibly corresponds to TRBD1 (6 bases). Germline CDR1 is SNHLY and CDR2 is FYNNEI. This CDR3 is 12 amino acids long. V gave up 7 bases and J gave up 6 bases, with 12 bases separating them. CDR3 in amino acids: CASNGQNDGYTF. As DNA, the CDR3 is TGTGCCAGCAATGGACAGAACGATGGCTACACCTTC.

This clone was observed once. This chain uses TRBV6-1 with TRBJ2-6; D is perhaps TRBD2 (6 bases). The CDR3 length is 14 residues. V lost 11 bases, J lost 0 bases, and 11 bases lay in between. Germline V CDR1 and CDR2: MNHNS, SASEGT. The CDR3: CAGGWLSGANVLTF. The CDR3 DNA reads TGTGCCGGGGGGTGGCTCTCTGGGGCCAACGTCCTGACTTTC.

V gene TRBV7-9 combines with J gene TRBJ1-4; no reliable D call. Germline V gene lookup returns CDR1 SEHNR and CDR2 FQNEAQ (reference sequence). The CDR3 has 14 amino acids. V lost 3 bases, J lost 6 bases, and 11 bases lay in between. CDR3 sequence reads: CASSFGRPDEKLFF. The CDR3 DNA is TGTGCCAGCAGCTTCGGCAGGCCGGATGAAAAACTGTTTTTT.

V is TRBV9 and J is TRBJ2-4, with 9 nucleotides matching TRBD1. The junction had 5 bases not matched to a gene; V was cut back by 3 bases and J by 7 bases. The germline gives CDR1 SGDLS, CDR2 YYNGEE. CDR3 size: 14 residues. This chain's CDR3 is CASSAGTGLNIQYF. The CDR3 DNA reads as TGTGCCAGCAGCGCCGGGACAGGGTTGAACATTCAGTACTTC.

The gene calls are TRBV4-3 and TRBJ2-7; D unresolved. CDR1 and CDR2 (germline): LGHNA, YSLEER. The V and J ends lost 0 bases and 3 bases respectively, with 12 bases between them. The CDR3 spans 15 residues. The CDR3 loop is CASSQDGSVYYEQYF. Written as DNA, the CDR3 is TGCGCCAGCAGCCAAGACGGGTCAGTTTACTACGAGCAGTACTTC.

The chain recombines TRBV5-6 with TRBJ1-4; TRBD1 matches at 9 bases. CDR1 and CDR2 (germline): SGHDT, YYEEEE. J lost 1 base, V lost 4 bases, and 11 bases had no gene match. There are 18 residues in the CDR3. The CDR3 is CASSPTPTGGGTNEKLFF. As DNA, the CDR3 is TGTGCCAGCAGCCCGACTCCAACAGGGGGCGGAACTAATGAAAAACTGTTTTTT.

The rearrangement links TRBV11-3 to TRBJ1-2; D gene unclear. Trimming cost V 8 bases and J 4 bases, with 17 bases left between them. CDR1 and CDR2 (germline): SGHNT, YENEEA. The CDR3 covers 14 residues. The CDR3 loop reads CASSDGELAYGYTF. The CDR3 DNA reads as TGTGCCAGCTCTGACGGGGAGTTAGCCTATGGCTACACCTTC.